This record concerns one TCR beta chain sequence. Its specificity is unknown. Genomic DNA constituted the template upon which TCR beta VDJ and CDR3 profiling was performed. TCRdb reprocessed the reads via MiXCR and lists one record per CDR3 protein. The sample holds hundreds of thousands of distinct CDR3 sequences, less than 35% seen once. This record comes from a study of CD8+CD57+ T cells in acquired aplastic anemia. About the research overall: An average of 3.2 ug of DNA was obtained from sorted CD4+ and CD8+ cells. Study outcomes and limitations: Patients and healthy controls showed no significant CD8+ Simpson's diversity difference. Under 35 was the count of CD8+ CDR3 sequences that patients shared with controls.

Looked up from germline, CDR1 is SNHLY and CDR2 is FYNNEI. V was cut by 6 bases and J by 2 bases, with 10 bases left in between. CDR3 size: 14 residues. Patients chosen for sequencing had shown CD8+CD57+ cell expansion by flow cytometry. The chain carries TRBV2 and TRBJ2-2; D is ambiguous. This sequence was found in a human donor with aplastic anemia. What was sequenced was sorted CD4+, CD8+, or CD8+CD57+ T cells (not recorded which) from PBMCs. CDR3 region: CASRVGGNTGELFF. CDR3 nucleotide sequence: TGTGCCAGCAGGGTCGGCGGTAACACCGGGGAGCTGTTTTTT. The variable domain in full, completed from reference TRBV2 and TRBJ2-2, reads EPEVTQTPSHQVTQMGQEVILRCVPISNHLYFYWYRQILGQKVEFLVSFYNNEISEKSEIFDDQFSVERPDGSNFTLKIRSTKLEDSAMYFCASRVGGNTGELFFGEGSRLTVL.